What follows are 25 T cell receptor beta chains derived from one specimen sequenced in a study of cytomegalovirus exposure and HLA in healthy donors (dated by TCRdb to 2015 to 2018). The library was made by the immunoSEQ multiplex PCR assay. The multiplex PCR relied on a mix of 60 forward primers for TCR Vbeta segments and 13 reverse primers for TCR Jbeta segments. TCRdb retrieved this table from immuneACCESS and kept in-frame rearrangements only. Not all clones are present; in checked studies, unresolved V genes account for under half, and no reason is known for the remainder. Present in this sample are 60,000 to 100,000 clones, around 78% of which were seen just once. Together, the top ten hold 5.5% to 7% of the sample. The sequencing sample was made of PBMCs. These receptors were collected from a male donor in good health and CMV-seropositive.

The rearrangement uses TRBV7-8 and TRBJ2-3; TRBD2 might be the D (5 bases). CDR1 and CDR2 (germline): SGHVS, FQNEAQ. The CDR3 consists of 16 residues. Trimming removed 3 bases from V and 2 bases from J, with 15 bases in between. The CDR3 protein is CASSFSEGRVTDTQYF. The CDR3 DNA sequence: TGTGCCAGCAGCTTTTCGGAAGGGAGAGTCACAGATACGCAGTATTTT.

The J gene is TRBJ2-7, the V gene TRBV19; TRBD1 might be the D (6 bases). Trimming took off 5 bases at V and 6 bases at J, with 14 bases between the two ends. CDR1 and CDR2 from the germline V gene are LNHDA and SQIVND (reference sequence). The CDR3 sequence is 13 residues long. As DNA, the CDR3 is TGTGCCAGTAGTGAAATACAGGGATCCGAGCAGTACTTC. It codes for CASSEIQGSEQYF.

This chain uses TRBV5-4 with TRBJ2-7, with D perhaps TRBD1 (7 bases). The CDR3 is made up of 13 amino acids. The germline gives CDR1 SGHNT, CDR2 YYREEE (reference sequence). The germline V and J ends were trimmed by 1 base and 5 bases, with 10 bases remaining between them. DNA of the CDR3: TGTGCCAGCAGCTTGCAGGGGGGCGACGAGCAGTACTTC. Translated: CASSLQGGDEQYF.

This chain links TRBV7-2 with TRBJ2-1, with D unclear. V was pared by 6 bases and J by 0 bases, with 12 bases between. Germline V gene sequence: CDR1 SGHTA, CDR2 FQGNSA. This CDR3 contains 15 residues. The CDR3 loop is CASRTGLSSYNEQFF. CDR3 bases: TGTGCCAGCAGGACCGGGTTGAGCTCCTACAATGAGCAGTTCTTC.

The chain links TRBV7-5 to TRBJ2-7; the table's D call of TRBD1 was not tested on the DNA. TRBV7-5 represents a pseudogene. The CDR3 runs to 14 residues. As DNA, the CDR3 is TGTGTCCCCGAAGTCGAGCAAGGGGTCTCGGAGCAGTACTTC. This gives the protein CVPEVEQGVSEQYF.

The table lists this clone with many counts. The V call is TRBV7-9, the J call TRBJ1-1; perhaps TRBD1 as D (6 bases). Germline loops: CDR1 SEHNR, CDR2 FQNEAQ (reference sequence). The CDR3 is 13 amino acids. V was clipped by 3 bases and J by 5 bases, with 10 bases between them. The CDR3: CASSFTGRTEAFF. As DNA, the CDR3 is TGTGCCAGCAGCTTTACAGGGCGGACTGAAGCTTTCTTT. The full variable domain, completed using reference TRBV7-9 and TRBJ1-1, is DTGVSQNPRHKITKRGQNVTFRCDPISEHNRLYWYRQTLGQGPEFLTYFQNEAQLEKSRLLSDRFSAERPKGSFSTLEIQRTEQGDSAMYLCASSFTGRTEAFFGQGTRLTVV.

V is TRBV7-2 and J is TRBJ2-5, with TRBD2 matching over 14 bases. V gave up 4 bases and J gave up 2 bases; unmatched junction bases: 6. There are 17 residues in the CDR3. CDR1 and CDR2 from the germline V gene are SGHTA and FQGNSA. CDR3 coding DNA: TGTGCCAGCAGCTCCGGACTAGCGGGGGGCTATCAAGAGACCCAGTACTTC. This translates into CASSSGLAGGYQETQYF.

V and J are TRBV6-1 and TRBJ2-3; perhaps TRBD1 as D (6 bases). Per the germline V gene, CDR1 is MNHNS and CDR2 is SASEGT. V lost 4 bases and J lost 1, with 9 bases in between. CDR3 size: 14 residues. CDR3 amino acids: CASSAHRGTDTQYF. CDR3 bases: TGTGCCAGCAGTGCCCACAGGGGCACAGATACGCAGTATTTT.

The chain combines TRBV15 with TRBJ1-2; the match to TRBD1 covers 10 bases. Germline CDR1 and CDR2: LNHNV and YYDKDF (reference sequence). This CDR3 is 15 amino acids long. The trim removed 3 bases at V and 7 bases at J, leaving 8 bases unmatched. CDR3 DNA: TGTGCCACCAGCAGGGCGACAGGGGGCGGGGGTGGCTACACCTTC. Its protein is CATSRATGGGGGYTF.

This clone was counted a few times. The rearrangement links TRBV6-1 to TRBJ2-7, with D perhaps TRBD2 (5 bases). V shed 9 bases and J shed 1 base, with 13 bases lying between them. The CDR3 spans 13 residues. Germline V gene lookup returns CDR1 MNHNS and CDR2 SASEGT. The CDR3 DNA is TGTGCCAGTGGGTTAGCGAATTCCTACGAGCAGTACTTC. It encodes CASGLANSYEQYF.

This chain uses TRBV7-8 with TRBJ1-4; no firm D call. CDR1 and CDR2 from the germline V gene are SGHVS and FQNEAQ. This CDR3 has 16 amino acids. V lost 0 bases and J lost 3, with 11 bases in between. Here the CDR3 DNA reads TGTGCCAGCAGCTTAGCGAGGTGGCGACCTAATGAAAAACTGTTTTTT. Translating gives CASSLARWRPNEKLFF. Combining the CDR3 with reference TRBV7-8 and TRBJ1-4 gives the whole variable domain GAGVSQSPRYKVAKRGQDVALRCDPISGHVSLFWYQQALGQGPEFLTYFQNEAQLDKSGLPSDRFFAERPEGSVSTLKIQRTQQEDSAVYLCASSLARWRPNEKLFFGSGTQLSVL.

This rearrangement joins TRBV27 to TRBJ1-4, with no clear D. Trimming pared 5 bases from V and 4 bases from J, leaving 14 bases between. Per the germline V gene, CDR1 is MNHEY and CDR2 is SMNVEV (reference sequence). The CDR3 totals 15 residues. In nucleotides, the CDR3 is TGTGCCAGCAGTCAGCAGGCGTCGCATAATGAAAAACTGTTTTTT. This sequence encodes CASSQQASHNEKLFF.

The chain joins TRBV2 to TRBJ2-7; the D gene is possibly TRBD1 (6 bases). Germline CDR1 SNHLY, CDR2 FYNNEI. Trimming removed 7 bases from V and 1 base from J, with 14 bases in between. This CDR3 contains 14 residues. DNA of the CDR3: TGTGCCAGCAAGGGGGAACCCCGATCCTACGAGCAGTACTTC. This sequence encodes CASKGEPRSYEQYF.

This chain uses TRBV5-6 with TRBJ2-4; perhaps TRBD1 as D (5 bases). The CDR3 has 15 amino acids. Germline loops: CDR1 SGHDT, CDR2 YYEEEE. Trimming left V 2 bases short and J 2 bases short, with 11 bases between. The CDR3 is CASSFGDSTKNIQYF. The CDR3 region has the DNA TGTGCCAGCAGCTTTGGTGACAGTACCAAAAACATTCAGTACTTC.

The chain carries TRBV7-3 and TRBJ2-2, with D tentatively TRBD2 (6 bases). This CDR3 region has 15 residues. V lost 6 bases and J 0 bases, leaving 11 bases between the germline ends. Germline CDR1 SGHTA, CDR2 FQGTGA. The CDR3 nucleotides read TGTGCCAGCAGTCGGGGGACGGCGAACACCGGGGAGCTGTTTTTT. Its protein is CASSRGTANTGELFF. The full variable domain, completed using reference TRBV7-3 and TRBJ2-2, is GAGVSQTPSNKVTEKGKYVELRCDPISGHTALYWYRQSLGQGPEFLIYFQGTGAADDSGLPNDRFFAVRPEGSVSTLKIQRTERGDSAVYLCASSRGTANTGELFFGEGSRLTVL.

This clone was seen only a few times. The chain joins TRBV2 to TRBJ1-1; 7 bases fit TRBD1. In germline, CDR1 is SNHLY, CDR2 FYNNEI. The CDR3 is 15 residues long. The V gene end was trimmed by 5 bases and the J gene end by 5 bases; junction bases not matched to a gene: 11. The CDR3 sequence is CASSRTYRGGTEAFF. The CDR3 nucleotides are TGTGCCAGCAGTCGGACCTACAGGGGAGGAACTGAAGCTTTCTTT.

The chain couples TRBV4-1 to TRBJ2-3; 9 bases are shared with TRBD2. In germline, CDR1 is MGHRA, CDR2 YSYEKL. V shed 0 bases and J 7 bases; nucleotides not matched to a gene: 2. This CDR3 comprises 14 residues. The CDR3 DNA follows: TGCGCCAGCAGCCAAGACGCGGGAGGGAATACGCAGTATTTT. Residues: CASSQDAGGNTQYF.

This chain connects TRBV11-2 to TRBJ1-6; D might be TRBD1 (6 bases). CDR1 and CDR2 (germline): SGHAT, FQNNGV. Trimming took off 1 base at V and 0 bases at J, with 13 bases between the two ends. This CDR3 has 18 residues. This CDR3 is CASSLAGGLSSYNSPLHF. CDR3 in DNA: TGTGCCAGCAGCTTAGCGGGGGGCCTCAGCTCCTATAATTCACCCCTCCACTTT.

This clone has just one count. The J gene is TRBJ2-5, the V gene TRBV9; 8 bases are shared with TRBD2. The J call is uncertain, as TRBJ2-7 better fits the DNA end. Germline values: CDR1 SGDLS, CDR2 YYNGEE. This CDR3 is 17 amino acids long. The CDR3 bases are TGTGCCAGCAGCGTAGATGCGGGGGGCCGTAGCTCCTACGAGCAGTACTTC. Translation gives CASSVDAGGRSSYEQYF.

J is TRBJ1-2 and V is TRBV27; the D gene is possibly TRBD1 (6 bases). V gave up 0 bases and J gave up 8 bases, with 10 bases separating them. Germline CDR1 reads MNHEY; CDR2 reads SMNVEV (reference sequence). The CDR3 has 13 residues. This CDR3 is CASSLSGGEGYTF. The CDR3 DNA reads TGTGCCAGCAGTTTATCAGGGGGGGAGGGCTACACCTTC.

This rearrangement joins TRBV27 to TRBJ1-5, with a tentative D call TRBD1 (6 bases). With 6 bases removed from V and 1 base from J, the gap between germline ends came to 10 bases. The CDR3 is 14 amino acids. Germline CDR1 is MNHEY and CDR2 is SMNVEV (reference sequence). The CDR3, as DNA: TGTGCCAGCAGCGCAGGGGAAAGCAATCAGCCCCAGCATTTT. It codes for CASSAGESNQPQHF.

The chain recombines TRBV19 with TRBJ1-5; D gene ambiguous. The CDR3 runs 15 residues. V lost 3 bases, J lost 2 bases, and 11 bases lay in between. Looked up from germline, CDR1 is LNHDA and CDR2 is SQIVND (reference sequence). CDR3 sequence: CASSIGERGNQPQHF. The CDR3 region has the DNA TGTGCCAGTAGTATCGGGGAAAGGGGCAATCAGCCCCAGCATTTT. Supplemented by reference TRBV19 and TRBJ1-5, the full variable domain reads DGGITQSPKYLFRKEGQNVTLSCEQNLNHDAMYWYRQDPGQGLRLIYYSQIVNDFQKGDIAEGYSVSREKKESFPLTVTSAQKNPTAFYLCASSIGERGNQPQHFGDGTRLSIL.

This clone appeared once. The genes are TRBV28 and TRBJ1-5; no clear D. The CDR3 spans 13 residues. With 3 bases removed from V and 4 bases from J, the gap between germline ends came to 7 bases. Germline loops: CDR1 MDHEN, CDR2 SYDVKM. The CDR3 nucleotides read TGTGCCAGCAGTTTGGGGAGGAATCAGCCCCAGCATTTT. Translating it yields CASSLGRNQPQHF.

The chain links TRBV19 to TRBJ2-4; tentative D call: TRBD1 (6 bases). CDR3 length: 14 residues. Per germline, CDR1 LNHDA and CDR2 SQIVND (reference sequence). V was pared by 3 bases and J by 3 bases, with 9 bases between. CDR3 sequence: CASSMEQGKNIQYF. CDR3 nucleotides: TGTGCCAGTAGTATGGAACAGGGCAAAAACATTCAGTACTTC.

This clone was seen a few times. The rearrangement joins TRBV11-2 to TRBJ2-3; D is uncertain. V gave up 11 bases and J gave up 5 bases, with 11 bases separating them. This CDR3 comprises 11 residues. Germline loops: CDR1 SGHAT, CDR2 FQNNGV. Here the CDR3 reads CASPTGDTQYF. The CDR3, as DNA: TGTGCCTCCCCAACGGGAGATACGCAGTATTTT.